This note documents a single T cell receptor (beta chain) sequence. Its specificity is not known. PCR used 60 Vbeta primers and 13 Jbeta primers. Some clones are missing from TCRdb's copy, which holds only in-frame ones; the method was immunoSEQ multiplex PCR. Here the sample spans about 140,000 clones, around 76% being singletons. These data are taken from a study of cytomegalovirus exposure and HLA in healthy donors. Study conclusions and caveats: TCR beta V segments were, for the most part, productive about 87% or about 30% of the time in an earlier analysis. Cytomegalovirus association was assigned to 170 or so TCR beta chains.

Every donor was a healthy person donating bone marrow. Germline trimming cut 3 bases from V and 3 bases from J; bases unmatched to any gene: 10. The CDR3 extends over 16 amino acids. The germline CDR1 and CDR2 sequences are ENHRY and SYGVKD. The chain uses TRBV10-3 and TRBJ1-1; 7 bases are shared with TRBD1. The source of this sequence is a man aged 18-30 years in good health and CMV-seronegative. The sample consisted of PBMCs. In DNA form, the CDR3 reads TGTGCCATCAGTGACAACCGACAGGGTTATGACACTGAAGCTTTCTTT. Protein sequence: CAISDNRQGYDTEAFF.